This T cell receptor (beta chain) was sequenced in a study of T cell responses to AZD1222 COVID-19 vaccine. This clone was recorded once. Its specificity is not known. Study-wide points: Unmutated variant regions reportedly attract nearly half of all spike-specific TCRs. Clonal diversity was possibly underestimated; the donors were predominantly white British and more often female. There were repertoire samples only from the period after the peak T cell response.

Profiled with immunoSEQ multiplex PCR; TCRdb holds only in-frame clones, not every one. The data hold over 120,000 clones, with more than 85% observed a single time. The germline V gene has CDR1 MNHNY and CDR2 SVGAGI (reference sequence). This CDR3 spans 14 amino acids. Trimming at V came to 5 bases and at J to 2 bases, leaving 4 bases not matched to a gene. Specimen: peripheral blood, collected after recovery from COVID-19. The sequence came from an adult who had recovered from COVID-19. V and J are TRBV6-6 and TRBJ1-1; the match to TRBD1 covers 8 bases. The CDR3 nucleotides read TGTGCCAGCAGTCGACAGGGGCAAAACACTGAAGCTTTCTTT. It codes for CASSRQGQNTEAFF.